The clone carrying this T cell receptor (beta chain) has just a few counts. Its antigen is not known. The data are from a study of response to subunit inactivated influenza vaccine. Germline V gene sequence: CDR1 ENHRY, CDR2 SYGVKD. V was trimmed by 6 bases and J by 5 bases, leaving 14 bases between them. The CDR3 spans 13 residues. Findings and limits, study-wide: Few new T cells, the authors suggested, are recruited by each seasonal influenza vaccination.

MiXCR was run by TCRdb on the RT-PCR reads, yielding one entry per CDR3 protein. Of 650,000 to 700,000 distinct CDR3 sequences in the sample, 15% to 19% were seen once. This rearrangement joins TRBV10-3 to TRBJ2-7; tentatively, D is TRBD1 (6 bases). The starting material was PBMCs from blood, obtained roughly 13 days after vaccination. The TCR was taken from a man aged 45-65 years who received an inactivated influenza vaccine. CDR3 amino acids: CAISSGQNDEQYF. The DNA for the CDR3 is TGTGCCATCAGCTCCGGACAGAACGACGAGCAGTACTTC.